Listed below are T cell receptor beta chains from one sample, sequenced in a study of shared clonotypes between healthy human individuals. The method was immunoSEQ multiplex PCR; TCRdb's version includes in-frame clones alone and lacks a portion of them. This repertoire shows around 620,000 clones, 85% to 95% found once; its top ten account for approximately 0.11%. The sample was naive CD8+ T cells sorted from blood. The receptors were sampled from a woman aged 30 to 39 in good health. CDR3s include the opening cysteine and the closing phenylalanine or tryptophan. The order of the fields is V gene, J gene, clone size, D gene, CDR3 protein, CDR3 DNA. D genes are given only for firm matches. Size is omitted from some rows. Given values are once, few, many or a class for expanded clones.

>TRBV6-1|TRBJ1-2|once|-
CASRAGLVYGYTF
TGTGCCAGCAGGGCCGGGTTAGTCTATGGCTACACCTTC
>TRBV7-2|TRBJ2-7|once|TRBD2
CASSSSGTIGYEQYF
TGTGCCAGCAGCTCAAGCGGGACCATCGGCTACGAGCAGTACTTC
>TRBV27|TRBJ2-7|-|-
CASSSTGYEQYF
TGTGCCAGCAGTTCAACAGGGTACGAGCAGTACTTC
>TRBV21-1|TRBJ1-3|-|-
CASSKTPGLFTSSGNTIYF
TGTGCCAGCAGCAAAACGCCCGGGCTCTTTACAAGCTCTGGAAACACCATATATTTT
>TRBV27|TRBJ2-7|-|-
CASSFQPSSYEQYF
TGTGCCAGCAGTTTCCAGCCTAGCTCCTACGAGCAGTACTTC
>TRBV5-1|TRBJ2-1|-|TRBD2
CASSAPGLAEGSSYNEQFF
TGCGCCAGCAGCGCCCCGGGACTAGCGGAGGGGAGCTCCTACAATGAGCAGTTCTTC
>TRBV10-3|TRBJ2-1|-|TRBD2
CAISESGLALDNEQFF
TGTGCCATCAGTGAATCTGGACTAGCTCTCGACAATGAGCAGTTCTTC
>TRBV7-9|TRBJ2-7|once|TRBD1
CASSPLSGQGAGEQYF
TGTGCCAGCAGCCCCTTATCGGGACAGGGGGCAGGGGAGCAGTACTTC
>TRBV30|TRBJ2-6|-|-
CAWSMGSGANVLTF
TGTGCCTGGAGCATGGGCTCTGGGGCCAACGTCCTGACTTTC
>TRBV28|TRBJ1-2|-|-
CASSLLDFLRDGEWDGYTF
TGTGCCAGCAGTTTACTCGATTTCTTAAGGGACGGAGAGTGGGATGGCTACACCTTC
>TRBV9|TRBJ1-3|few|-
CASSVSGNTIYF
TGTGCCAGCAGCGTATCTGGAAACACCATATATTTT
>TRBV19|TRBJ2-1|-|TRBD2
CASSIVIAGHLYNEQFF
TGTGCCAGTAGTATAGTTATAGCGGGACACCTCTACAATGAGCAGTTCTTC
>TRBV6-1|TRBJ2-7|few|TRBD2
CASSEAGLEYF
TGTGCCAGCAGTGAAGCGGGACTAGAGTACTTC
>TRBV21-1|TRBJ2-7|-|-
CASSNHRVPSYEQYF
TGTGCCAGCAGCAACCACAGGGTCCCCTCCTACGAGCAGTACTTC
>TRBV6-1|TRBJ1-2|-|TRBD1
CASSGPSGTDPIGYTF
TGTGCCAGCAGTGGGCCTTCCGGGACAGACCCTATCGGCTACACCTTC
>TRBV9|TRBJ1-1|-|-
CASSVGGLTEAFF
TGTGCCAGCAGCGTAGGGGGGCTAACTGAAGCTTTCTTT
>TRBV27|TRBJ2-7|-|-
CASSFAGQNPAYEQYF
TGTGCCAGCAGTTTCGCCGGACAAAACCCGGCCTACGAGCAGTACTTC
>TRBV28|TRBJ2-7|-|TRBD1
CASSFQGGGEQYF
TGTGCCAGCAGTTTCCAAGGGGGCGGCGAGCAGTACTTC
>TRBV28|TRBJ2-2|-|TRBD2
CASSLPFGTSGTGELFF
TGTGCCAGCAGTTTACCGTTTGGGACTAGCGGCACCGGGGAGCTGTTTTTT
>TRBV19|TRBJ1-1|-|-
CASSITANTEAFF
TGTGCCAGTAGTATAACAGCAAACACTGAAGCTTTCTTT
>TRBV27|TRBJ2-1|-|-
CASSTSYNEQFF
TGTGCCAGCAGTACATCGTACAATGAGCAGTTCTTC
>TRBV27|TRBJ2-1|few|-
CASSITGLNEQFF
TGTGCCAGCAGTATTACAGGGTTAAACGAGCAGTTCTTC